Included here is one T cell receptor beta chain sequence, with context. In this sample, this clonotype turned up a few times. Its antigen remains undetermined. One base away there is no much larger clone; base qualities are not given. This sample is part of a study of blood T cells in healthy people across ages (dated by TCRdb to about 2015). For the wider study: In model experiments, roughly one uniquely barcoded TCR beta cDNA molecule per two T cells was captured by template switching. The donors were split into four age groups: young (average around 15 years), middle-aged (around 40), aged (more than 60) and long-lived (approximately 80). To avoid experimental bias, donors of different ages were distributed randomly across sequencing lanes. The study analyzed two additional independent replicas of 1 million unique cDNA reads from the same blood draw for two donors, one aged 18 to 30 and one aged 80 or older. Age-related changes in TCR beta repertoire diversity were measured in the study by deep sequencing normalized with unique cDNA molecular identifiers. Study-wide conclusions, independent of this receptor: Compared with the aged group, more naive CD4+ T cells, fewer expanded clones and increased TCR diversity were shown by the long-lived group, suggesting age selection. The CMV infection status of donors was not known, potentially confounding age-related changes in expanded clonotypes. Observed TCR beta diversity per million T cells fell roughly linearly with age, and a significant reduction was already apparent by age roughly 40. Total diversity estimates from one million sequenced T cells were considered lower bounds and underestimates. Since profiling was done on bulk unsorted PBMCs, naive and antigen-experienced compartments could not be conclusively compared. There was a strong correlation between observed TCR beta diversity and the percentage of naive T cells measured by flow cytometry.

The CDR3 starts with the cysteine, ends with the phenylalanine, and has 15 residues. The kept DNA is CDR3 alone, 45 bases in frame from the first base. Trimmed from V: 5 bases; trimmed from J: 0 bases; junction bases lacking a gene match: 6. Reading the germline V gene gives CDR1 SQVTM and CDR2 ANQGSEA. Library prep was done by 5' RACE. A second PCR of about 7 to 12 cycles was run with a J-beta primer mix and a sample-barcoded 5' primer. Each TCR beta cDNA molecule received a unique molecular identifier from a template-switch 5' adaptor carrying 12 random nucleotides. Each sample yielded at least 3 million CDR3-containing paired-end reads. All of the RNA was converted into first-strand cDNA using the Mint cDNA synthesis kit, with a TRBC-specific oligonucleotide serving as the primer. Following uracil-DNA glycosylase treatment, all cDNA underwent a first 18-cycle PCR with the universal primers M1SS and BC2_uni_R. Regarding the original processing steps: For normalization, 1 million high-quality reads, each with a distinct molecular identifier, were randomly selected from each sample. Reads with shared molecular identifiers were discarded instead of being binned into consensus sequences. CDR3 identification, clonotype clustering and error correction used MiTCR with a Q25 quality threshold and the strictest error-elimination algorithm. A nonparametric unseen species model using Euler transformation provided a lower-bound estimate of total TCR beta diversity. Using fastp trimming at Q25 and MiXCR clonotype assembly, TCRdb reanalyzed the public sequencing data and kept in-frame beta chains. Each entry is one CDR3 protein sequence, shown with its most common DNA and genes. TCRdb, rather than the study authors, made the V and J calls. This sample lists 1.8 million or so distinct CDR3 sequences; 39% were detected once. The top ten constitute about 21% of the sample.

Systemically healthy Caucasian individuals from Russia, 35 to 50 in total and aged roughly 6 to 100 years, were included as donors. About 10 milliliters of peripheral blood were collected from each donor into EDTA-treated Vacutainer tubes. Ficoll-Paque density-gradient centrifugation was used to isolate PBMCs, with at least 6 million per sample. Trizol reagent was used to extract total RNA from PBMCs, with at least 6 micrograms per sample. For every donor, flow cytometry on a PBMC aliquot measured the percentage of naive CD45RAhigh/CD27high T cells. The material sequenced was blood. The sequence was collected from a human donor in good health. The chain joins TRBV29-1 to TRBJ2-1; 8 bases in between match TRBD2. The bases are TGCAGCGTTACCGGGACTAGAACCTCCTACAATGAGCAGTTCTTC. Its protein is CSVTGTRTSYNEQFF.